Described below is a single TCR beta chain sequence and its context. Antigen: not known. 13 Jbeta primers and 60 Vbeta primers were used for the PCR. Generated by immunoSEQ multiplex PCR, the TCRdb table keeps only in-frame clones and is missing some. Altogether 95,000 to 150,000 clones are present, under 20% being singletons, with the ten largest covering approximately 2.9%. CDR1 SGDLS and CDR2 YYNGEE come from the germline V gene. This CDR3 region has 16 residues. The V end was cut by 0 bases, the J end by 7 bases, with 17 bases between. The sample belongs to a study of cytomegalovirus exposure and HLA in healthy donors. Study conclusions and caveats: Immune exposure information comprised only CMV serostatus. With high specificity and sensitivity, the classifier reportedly diagnosed cytomegalovirus status.

The rearrangement uses TRBV9 and TRBJ2-1; D might be TRBD2 (6 bases). This receptor was taken from a female donor in good health and CMV-seropositive. The sequenced sample consisted of PBMCs. As DNA, the CDR3 is TGTGCCAGCAGCGTAGCGGCGGGGCAGGATAGTAATGAGCAGTTCTTC. Protein: CASSVAAGQDSNEQFF.